These 18 T cell receptor beta chains originate from one sample sequenced in a study of blood T cells in healthy people across ages. It was with a sample-barcoded 5' primer and a J-beta primer mix that a second PCR of about 7 to 12 cycles was run. From the 5' RACE reads, TCRdb called clonotypes with MiXCR, one entry per CDR3 protein. Of roughly 800,000 distinct CDR3 sequences listed, 20% to 25% are singletons. This sample was also put to use in a study of T cells of mothers and their children.

The sequencing sample was made of blood. The receptors derive from a boy between 10 and 17 years old in good health.

The genes are TRBV20-1 and TRBJ2-7; 11 nucleotides agree with TRBD2. This CDR3 has 12 residues. Trimming at V came to 8 bases and at J to 7 bases, leaving 7 bases not matched to a gene. Germline lookup yields CDR1 DFQATT and CDR2 SNEGSKA (reference sequence). The CDR3 DNA reads TGCAGTATGACTAGCGGGACGTGGGAGCAGTACTTC. Its translation is CSMTSGTWEQYF.

The genes are TRBV4-3 and TRBJ2-7, with 9 bases aligning to TRBD1. Germline CDR1 is LGHNA and CDR2 is YSLEER. This CDR3 contains 14 residues. V lost 0 bases and J lost 7; bases outside the gene matches: 4. The CDR3 reads CASSQDEGQGEQYF. CDR3 DNA sequence: TGCGCCAGCAGCCAAGATGAGGGACAGGGTGAGCAGTACTTC.

The rearrangement joins TRBV9 to TRBJ2-7; 8 bases align to TRBD2. CDR1 is SGDLS and CDR2 is YYNGEE in the germline V gene. V was clipped by 0 bases and J by 3 bases; unmatched bases: 2. CDR3 length: 14 residues. The CDR3 region has the DNA TGTGCCAGCAGCGTAGCTACTAGCGGCTACGAGCAGTACTTC. This translates into CASSVATSGYEQYF.

This clonotype was counted only a few times. The rearrangement uses TRBV7-2 and TRBJ2-7; 9 bases line up with TRBD2. The CDR3 sequence is 17 residues long. Germline CDR1 reads SGHTA; CDR2 reads FQGNSA. V trimming: 5 bases; J trimming: 5 bases; junction bases outside the gene matches: 16. The CDR3, as DNA: TGTGCCAGCAGCATTATAGCGGGAGAATATGGGTCCCACGAGCAGTACTTC. The encoded protein is CASSIIAGEYGSHEQYF.

The rearrangement links TRBV5-1 to TRBJ2-5; D assignment may be TRBD1 or TRBD2 (5 bases each). Germline CDR1 is SGHRS and CDR2 is YFSETQ. The CDR3 runs 14 residues. V was shortened by 4 bases and J by 2 bases, with 12 bases between the two germline ends. The DNA of the CDR3 is TGCGCCAGCAGCCAGGGACCAGCTCAAGAGACCCAGTACTTC. Protein product: CASSQGPAQETQYF.

The chain couples TRBV29-1 to TRBJ1-2, with 8 bases fitting TRBD1. The CDR3 has 14 residues. The V gene end was trimmed by 5 bases and the J gene end by 0 bases; junction bases not matched to a gene: 5. CDR1 is SQVTM, CDR2 ANQGSEA, per germline. CDR3 residues: CSVPEDRANYGYTF. The CDR3 DNA reads TGCAGCGTTCCGGAGGACAGGGCTAACTATGGCTACACCTTC.

This chain uses TRBV27 with TRBJ2-5; D is perhaps TRBD2 (5 bases). The DNA end is more similar to TRBJ2-7, so the J call may be wrong. The CDR3 is made up of 16 amino acids. Germline V CDR1 and CDR2: MNHEY, SMNVEV (reference sequence). The DNA of the CDR3 is TGTGCCAGCAGTTTATACTTGGGCAGCGGAAGATACGAGCAGTACTTC. Protein sequence: CASSLYLGSGRYEQYF.

J is TRBJ2-7 and V is TRBV5-5, with D unclear. This CDR3 has 13 amino acids. Germline CDR1 reads SGHKS; CDR2 reads YYEKEE (reference sequence). V was pared by 2 bases and J by 4 bases, with 10 bases between. The DNA of the CDR3 is TGTGCCAGCAGCTTCGCCTTTTCATACGAGCAGTACTTC. This translates into CASSFAFSYEQYF.

This chain uses TRBV7-3 with TRBJ2-7; 9 bases are a match to TRBD1. Trimming cost V 5 bases and J 0 bases; bases outside gene matches: 5. CDR1 is SGHTA and CDR2 is FQGTGA in the germline V gene. This CDR3 is 15 amino acids long. The CDR3 nucleotides read TGTGCCAGCAGCCCACAGACAGGGGGCTCCTACGAGCAGTACTTC. Its translation is CASSPQTGGSYEQYF.

The rearrangement joins TRBV12-3 or TRBV12-4 to TRBJ1-4; D remains unclear. The CDR3 is made up of 15 amino acids. V was trimmed by 6 bases and J by 7 bases, leaving 18 bases between them. CDR3 amino acids: CASSPFSGSVEKLFF. The CDR3 DNA sequence: TGTGCCAGCAGCCCCTTCTCCGGGTCCGTTGAAAAACTGTTTTTT.

The chain joins TRBV3-1 to TRBJ1-1; a possible D gene is TRBD1 (5 bases). Germline CDR1 LGHDT, CDR2 YNNKEL (reference sequence). The CDR3 consists of 16 residues. Trimming took 3 bases from V and 4 from J, leaving 18 bases between them. CDR3 protein: CASSQGHRKRGTEAFF. CDR3 bases: TGTGCCAGCAGCCAGGGCCACAGGAAAAGGGGCACTGAAGCTTTCTTT.

The chain combines TRBV6-2 or TRBV6-3 with TRBJ2-7, with a possible D match to TRBD1 (5 bases). Germline V gene lookup returns CDR1 MNHEY and CDR2 SVGEGT. Trimming stripped 11 bases from V and 3 bases from J, with 20 bases between. There are 14 residues in the CDR3. CDR3 region: CACLGRGEFYEQYF. CDR3 bases: TGTGCCTGCCTAGGTAGGGGCGAATTCTACGAGCAGTACTTC.

This clonotype was seen only a few times. The chain has TRBV5-5 and TRBJ1-2; 7 bases map to TRBD1. Unmatched junction bases numbered 14, after V lost 8 bases and J lost 7 bases. CDR3 length equals 14 residues. Germline V gene lookup returns CDR1 SGHKS and CDR2 YYEKEE (reference sequence). The CDR3 spells CASTPTGEYGGYTF. CDR3 DNA sequence: TGTGCCAGTACACCTACAGGGGAGTACGGTGGCTACACCTTC.

Only a few counts were recorded for this clonotype. The chain is built from TRBV7-4 and TRBJ2-3; 7 nucleotides line up with TRBD2. The germline V gene has CDR1 SGHVT and CDR2 SQSDAQ. V dropped 5 bases and J dropped 4; count of bases not matched to a gene: 12. The CDR3 totals 16 residues. CDR3 protein: CASSRIPGRAPDTQYF. CDR3 DNA sequence: TGTGCCAGCAGCAGGATCCCAGGGAGGGCTCCAGATACGCAGTATTTT.

V gene TRBV10-2 combines with J gene TRBJ2-1, with D possibly called TRBD1 or TRBD2 (5 bases each). TRBJ2-5 matches the DNA end more closely, so the J call is doubtful. Germline V CDR1 and CDR2: WSHSY, SAAADI. The CDR3 is made up of 14 amino acids. The CDR3 nucleotides read TGCGCCAGCAGTGAGGTTGGGGGTGGCGAGACCCAGTACTTC. Translation: CASSEVGGGETQYF.

In its sample, this clonotype was seen a few times. This chain links TRBV11-2 with TRBJ2-2; the D gene could be TRBD1 or TRBD2 (5 bases each). Between the trimmed V and J ends, which lost 2 bases and 3 bases, there was a span of 25 bases. The CDR3 totals 20 residues. Per germline, CDR1 SGHAT and CDR2 FQNNGV. CDR3 DNA: TGTGCCAGCAGCTTATTGATGAGAGAGGGAATGATGGGGGACACCGGGGAGCTGTTTTTT. As protein: CASSLLMREGMMGDTGELFF.

The J gene is TRBJ2-1, the V gene TRBV5-1; 8 bases are shared with TRBD1. The junction had 11 bases not matched to a gene; V was cut back by 4 bases and J by 5 bases. The CDR3 is 16 amino acids. The germline V gene encodes CDR1 SGHRS and CDR2 YFSETQ. The CDR3 spells CASSTGQGVGNNEQFF. DNA for the CDR3: TGCGCCAGCAGCACCGGACAGGGAGTGGGTAACAATGAGCAGTTCTTC. Variable domain in full (rest from reference TRBV5-1 and TRBJ2-1): KAGVTQTPRYLIKTRGQQVTLSCSPISGHRSVSWYQQTPGQGLQFLFEYFSETQRNKGNFPGRFSGRQFSNSRSEMNVSTLELGDSALYLCASSTGQGVGNNEQFFGPGTRLTVL.

This clonotype was picked up a small number of times. The chain has TRBV20-1 and TRBJ2-5; no definite D call. Germline values: CDR1 DFQATT, CDR2 SNEGSKA (reference sequence). V was clipped by 1 base and J by 2 bases, with 11 bases between them. CDR3 size: 14 residues. The CDR3 loop is CSARVWRPQETQYF. The CDR3 bases are TGCAGTGCTAGAGTATGGCGCCCTCAAGAGACCCAGTACTTC.